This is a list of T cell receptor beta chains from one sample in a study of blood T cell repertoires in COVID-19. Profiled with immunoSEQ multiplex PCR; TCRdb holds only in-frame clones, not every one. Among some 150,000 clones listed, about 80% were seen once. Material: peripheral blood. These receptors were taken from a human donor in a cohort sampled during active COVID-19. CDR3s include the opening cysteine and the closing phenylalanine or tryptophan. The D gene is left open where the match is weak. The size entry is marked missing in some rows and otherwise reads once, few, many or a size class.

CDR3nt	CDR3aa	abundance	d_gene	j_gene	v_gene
TGTGCCAGTAGTTCTCCCCGCGGTTACACTGAAGCTTTCTTT	CASSSPRGYTEAFF	.	.	TRBJ1-1	TRBV19
TGTGCCAGCAGCCGACGCGGGACCTTCCCCGAGCAGTTCTTC	CASSRRGTFPEQFF	.	.	TRBJ2-1	TRBV9
TGTGCCAGCAAGGGTTCCACGGGAGGAAACAATGAGCAGTTCTTC	CASKGSTGGNNEQFF	.	TRBD2	TRBJ2-1	TRBV2
TGTGCCAGCTCAGAGGGGGACCGCTACACCTTC	CASSEGDRYTF	few	.	TRBJ1-2	TRBV19
TGTGCCAGCAGTGATCCGGGACTAGCGGGAGGACGGGGCGAGCAGTACTTC	CASSDPGLAGGRGEQYF	.	TRBD2	TRBJ2-7	TRBV6-1
TGTGCCAGCAGTGATAGCCATAACTATGGCTACACCTTC	CASSDSHNYGYTF	.	.	TRBJ1-2	TRBV2
TGTGCCAGCAGCTTAGTGCGGGTCCAAGAGACCCAGTACTTC	CASSLVRVQETQYF	.	.	TRBJ2-5	TRBV7-2
TGTGCCAGCTCACCCCCGGGTAGCGGGACCGCCTACGAGCAGTACTTC	CASSPPGSGTAYEQYF	.	TRBD2	TRBJ2-7	TRBV18
TGTGCCAGCAGCTTGGGGCAGGCCGCTTTCTTT	CASSLGQAAFF	.	.	TRBJ1-1	TRBV5-4
TGTGCCAGCAGCAGACTAGCGAGGGATCAGCCCCAGCATTTT	CASSRLARDQPQHF	.	.	TRBJ1-5	TRBV6-5
TGTGCCAGTAGTATTGCGGGGCCCGCCACAGATACGCAGTATTTT	CASSIAGPATDTQYF	.	.	TRBJ2-3	TRBV19
TGTGCCAGCAGCCAGGACAGGACTAGCGGGAGCCCATCCTACGAGCAGTACTTC	CASSQDRTSGSPSYEQYF	.	TRBD2	TRBJ2-7	TRBV4-2
TGTGCCAGCAGCCAAGAATTGGGGGCGGGCTATGGCTACACCTTC	CASSQELGAGYGYTF	.	.	TRBJ1-2	TRBV4-2
TGTGCCAGCAGCTTAGATGACAGGGAACCTCCCTACGAGCAGTACTTC	CASSLDDREPPYEQYF	.	TRBD1	TRBJ2-7	TRBV11-2
TGTGCCAGCAGCCAAGATCTAAGGAGCGGTTACACAGATACGCAGTATTTT	CASSQDLRSGYTDTQYF	.	.	TRBJ2-3	TRBV3-1/TRBV3-2
TGCGCCAGCAGCCAAGGGACAGCCGGTTTAGAAGGCTACACCTTC	CASSQGTAGLEGYTF	.	.	TRBJ1-2	TRBV4-1
TGTGCCAGCAGCTCCCCCCTCCCAGGGAACACTGAAGCTTTCTTT	CASSSPLPGNTEAFF	few	.	TRBJ1-1	TRBV11-2
TGTGCCAGCAGCGTAGACGCGGGATACACAGATACGCAGTATTTT	CASSVDAGYTDTQYF	.	.	TRBJ2-3	TRBV9
TGTGCCAGTAGTATAGCTACGGGACAGATGAACACTGAAGCTTTCTTT	CASSIATGQMNTEAFF	.	TRBD1	TRBJ1-1	TRBV19
TGTGCCACCAGCAGAGTGTGGGGACTAGCGGGAGGGCGAACTGGGGCCAACGTCCTGACTTTC	CATSRVWGLAGGRTGANVLTF	.	TRBD2	TRBJ2-6	TRBV15
TGTGCCAGCAGCCGTTCCGGGACACGATATGGCTACACCTTC	CASSRSGTRYGYTF	once	.	TRBJ1-2	TRBV3-1/TRBV3-2